This note documents a single TCR beta chain sequence. Its target antigen remains unknown. The sample holds no much larger clone one base away, and base qualities are not on file. The data derive from a study of shared clonotypes between healthy human individuals (dated by TCRdb to 2020 to 2022). In terms of the full investigation: The cohort included a few men and a couple of women between 18 and 49 years of age. Each donor's leukapheresis produced roughly between about 0.85 and 10 billion PBMCs. To increase sequencing depth and limit assay-specific biases, different laboratories used diverse techniques to prepare libraries and sequence TCR repertoires. The study deeply sequenced blood TCR repertoires of about 5 healthy adults to estimate repertoire size and the extent of clonotype sharing between individuals. For each donor, CD4 naive and CD4 memory were each given three plates, CD8 naive was given two plates, and CD8 memory was given one plate.

Using the deep immunoSEQ assay, multiplex PCR amplified TCR CDR3 regions from genomic DNA. For each cell subset, the extracted genomic DNA was distributed evenly across all wells of several immunoSEQ 96-well plates, and each plate served as one replicate. Each replicate PCR for sorted subsets received roughly 0.2 ug genomic DNA, equal to tens of thousands of T cell genomes. The purified libraries were quantified using a Qubit 3.0 fluorometer, sized with a Bioanalyzer 2100, and then quantified again using the KAPA Library Quantification kit. Each immunoSEQ 96-well plate was sequenced on its own single-read 150-cycle Illumina NextSeq 550 flow cell. Processing in the source paper ran as follows. The immunoSEQ output contained only junctional sequences without quality scores, so filtering could not match that applied to full-length reads. To assign V/J genes and CDR3, sequences were annotated using PyIR, a Python wrapper for IgBLAST v1.9, with IMGT germline references. Reads were filtered out if the reads had weak V/J assignments (E-value above 1e-6), no CDR3, stop codons, out-of-frame junctions, or ambiguous translated residues. V3J clonotypes were defined as sequences sharing an identical inferred V gene, J gene, and CDR3 amino acid sequence. To compute the percentage overlap between repertoires, the number of shared unique clonotypes was divided by the size of the smaller repertoire. RTK rarefaction, the Chao1 estimator, and Recon v2.1 estimates of unobserved clonotypes were used to assess repertoire richness. Generation probabilities were computed with OLGA for all TCRbeta clonotypes obtained by the gDNA method from several donors. TCRdb obtained this table from immuneACCESS and retained in-frame rearrangements with V and J assigned. These tables miss some clones; where compared with another copy, unresolved V genes account for less than half of the shortfall, and the remainder is unexplained. The V and J calls and the clone size are those of that table, but D and trimming were determined from the DNA. For this sample there are 2 million or so clones; 85% to 95% appear just once. 0.13% of the sample goes to the ten largest clones.

Donors were healthy HIV-negative adults with no recently reported acute infections or vaccinations. All donors were Caucasian adults living in Nashville, Tennessee, USA. CD4+ T cells were enriched through magnetic negative selection, after which naive cells were positively selected on CD45RA and the remaining negative fraction served as the memory subset. Blood was obtained by leukapheresis, after which PBMCs were separated by Ficoll-Histopaque density gradient centrifugation and cryopreserved in liquid nitrogen vapor phase. Analytical flow cytometry was used to check the purity and quantity of each magnetically sorted T cell population. Each sorted fraction had its genomic DNA isolated and then quantified by UV absorbance on a Nanodrop 2000c. Study-level results and caveats: Rarefaction of sorted-subset datasets indicated incomplete sequencing despite the large sequencing depth. Sampling was restricted to blood, and TCR repertoires in tissue are likely to differ from TCR repertoires in blood. Sharing across a handful of donors was observed for about 5% of naive CD4, less than 4% of naive CD8, roughly 2.3% of memory CD4, and 0.4% of memory CD8 clonotypes. Larger estimated clonotype richness was generally found for naive subsets than for memory subsets. Pairwise subsampling indicated that sequencing depth was expected to affect the degree of clonotype sharing among donors. Compared with non-shared clonotypes, clonotypes shared by all four sorted-subset donors had higher generation probabilities. Because the study included a small number of donors, the genetic and exposure-history diversity represented was limited.

Sequenced material: naive CD4+ T cells sorted from blood. This sample's cell subset or site label indicates: CD45RA+ positively selected. The source of this sequence is a man between 18 and 35 years old in good health.

In nucleotides, the sequence is TGTGCCAGCAGCCCGGAGGGGGCCTCTGGAAACACCATATATTTT. It codes for CASSPEGASGNTIYF. The rearrangement joined TRBV7-8 to TRBJ1-3; a stretch of 7 junction bases matches TRBD1. CDR1 and CDR2 (SGHVS, FQNEAQ) derive from the germline V gene. Trimming removed 5 bases from V and 0 bases from J; the gene matches leave 4 bases unexplained. The cysteine opens and the phenylalanine closes a CDR3 of 15 amino acids. This entry keeps only the CDR3 DNA: 45 bases, framed from base 1.